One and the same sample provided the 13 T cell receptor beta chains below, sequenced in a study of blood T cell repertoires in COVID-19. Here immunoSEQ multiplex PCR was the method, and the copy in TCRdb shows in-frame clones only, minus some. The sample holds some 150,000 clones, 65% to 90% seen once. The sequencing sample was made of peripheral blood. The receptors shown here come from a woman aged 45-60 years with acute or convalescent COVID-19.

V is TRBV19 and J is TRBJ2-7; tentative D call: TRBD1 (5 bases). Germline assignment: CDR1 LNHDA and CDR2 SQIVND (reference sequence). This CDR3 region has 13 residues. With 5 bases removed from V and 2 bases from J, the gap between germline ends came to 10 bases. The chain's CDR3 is CASSPDTTYEQYF. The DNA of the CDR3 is TGTGCCAGTAGTCCGGACACGACCTACGAGCAGTACTTC.

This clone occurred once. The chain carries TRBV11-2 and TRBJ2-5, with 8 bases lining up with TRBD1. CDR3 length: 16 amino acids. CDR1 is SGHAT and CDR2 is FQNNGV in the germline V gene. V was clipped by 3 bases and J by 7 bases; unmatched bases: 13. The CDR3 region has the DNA TGTGCCAGCAGCTTCGCTCAAGGGACAGGCTACGTGACCCAGTACTTC. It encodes CASSFAQGTGYVTQYF.

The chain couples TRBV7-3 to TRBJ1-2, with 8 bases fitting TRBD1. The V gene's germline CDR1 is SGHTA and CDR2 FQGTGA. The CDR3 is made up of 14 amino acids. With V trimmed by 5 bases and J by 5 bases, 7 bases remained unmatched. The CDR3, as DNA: TGTGCCAGCAGCCCAGGGGGCTTCGGTTATGGCTACACCTTC. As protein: CASSPGGFGYGYTF.

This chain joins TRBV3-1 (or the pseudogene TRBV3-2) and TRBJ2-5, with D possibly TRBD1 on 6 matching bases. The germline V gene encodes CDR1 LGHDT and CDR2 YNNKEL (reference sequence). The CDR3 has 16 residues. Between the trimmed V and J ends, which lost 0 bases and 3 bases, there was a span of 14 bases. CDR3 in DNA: TGTGCCAGCAGCCAAGATGCCCAGGGGATTGAAGAGACCCAGTACTTC. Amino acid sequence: CASSQDAQGIEETQYF.

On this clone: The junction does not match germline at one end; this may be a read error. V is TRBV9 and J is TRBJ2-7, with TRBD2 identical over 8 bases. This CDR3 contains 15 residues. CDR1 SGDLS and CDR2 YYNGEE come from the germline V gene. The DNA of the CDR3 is TGTGCCAGCAGCGTAGCGGGAGGGGGTGCCTACAAGCAGTACTTC. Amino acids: CASSVAGGGAYKQYF.

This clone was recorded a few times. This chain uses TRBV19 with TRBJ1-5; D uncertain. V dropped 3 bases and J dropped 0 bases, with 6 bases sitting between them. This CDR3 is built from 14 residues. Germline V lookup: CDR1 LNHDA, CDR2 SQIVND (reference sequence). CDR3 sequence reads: CASSMDFSNQPQHF. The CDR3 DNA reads TGTGCCAGTAGTATGGACTTTAGCAATCAGCCCCAGCATTTT. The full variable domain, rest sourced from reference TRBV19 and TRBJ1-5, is DGGITQSPKYLFRKEGQNVTLSCEQNLNHDAMYWYRQDPGQGLRLIYYSQIVNDFQKGDIAEGYSVSREKKESFPLTVTSAQKNPTAFYLCASSMDFSNQPQHFGDGTRLSIL.

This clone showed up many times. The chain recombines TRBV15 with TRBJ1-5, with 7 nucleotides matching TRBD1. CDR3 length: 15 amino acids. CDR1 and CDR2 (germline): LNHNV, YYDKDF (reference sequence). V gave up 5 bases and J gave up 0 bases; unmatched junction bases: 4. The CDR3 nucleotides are TGTGCCACCAGCCCAGGGACAGTTAGCAATCAGCCCCAGCATTTT. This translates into CATSPGTVSNQPQHF. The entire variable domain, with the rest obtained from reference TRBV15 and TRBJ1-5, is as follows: DAMVIQNPRYQVTQFGKPVTLSCSQTLNHNVMYWYQQKSSQAPKLLFHYYDKDFNNEADTPDNFQSRRPNTSFCFLDIRSPGLGDTAMYLCATSPGTVSNQPQHFGDGTRLSIL.

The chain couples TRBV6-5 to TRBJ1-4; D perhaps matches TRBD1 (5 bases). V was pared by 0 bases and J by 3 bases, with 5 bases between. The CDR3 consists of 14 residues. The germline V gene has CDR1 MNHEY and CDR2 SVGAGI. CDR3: CASSYSGANEKLFF. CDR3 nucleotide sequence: TGTGCCAGCAGTTACTCAGGGGCTAATGAAAAACTGTTTTTT.

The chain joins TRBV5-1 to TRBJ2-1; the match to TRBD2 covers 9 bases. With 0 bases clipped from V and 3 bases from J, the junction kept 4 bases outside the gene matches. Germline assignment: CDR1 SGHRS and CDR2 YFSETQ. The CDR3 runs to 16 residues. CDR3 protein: CASSLAFSGSYNEQFF. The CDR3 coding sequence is TGCGCCAGCAGCTTGGCCTTTAGCGGGAGCTACAATGAGCAGTTCTTC.

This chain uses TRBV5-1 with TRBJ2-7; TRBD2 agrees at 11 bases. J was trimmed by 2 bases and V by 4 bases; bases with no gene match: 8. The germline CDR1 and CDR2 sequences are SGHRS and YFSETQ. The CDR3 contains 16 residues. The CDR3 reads CASSVYSGGGTYEQYF. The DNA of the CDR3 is TGCGCCAGCAGCGTCTATAGCGGGGGGGGCACCTACGAGCAGTACTTC.

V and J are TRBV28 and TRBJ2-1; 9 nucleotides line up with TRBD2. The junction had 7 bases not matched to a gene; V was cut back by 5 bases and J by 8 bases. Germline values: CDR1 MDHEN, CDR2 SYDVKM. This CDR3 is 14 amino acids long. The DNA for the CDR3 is TGTGCCAGCAGTCAAAGCGGGAGGAAGGATGAGCAGTTCTTC. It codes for CASSQSGRKDEQFF.

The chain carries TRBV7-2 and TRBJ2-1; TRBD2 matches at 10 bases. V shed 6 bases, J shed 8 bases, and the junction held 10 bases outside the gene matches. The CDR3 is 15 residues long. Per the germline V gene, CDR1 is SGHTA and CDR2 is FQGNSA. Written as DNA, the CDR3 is TGTGCCAGCAGAGCTCGGGCTAGCGGGGGCTATGAGCAGTTCTTC. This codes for CASRARASGGYEQFF.

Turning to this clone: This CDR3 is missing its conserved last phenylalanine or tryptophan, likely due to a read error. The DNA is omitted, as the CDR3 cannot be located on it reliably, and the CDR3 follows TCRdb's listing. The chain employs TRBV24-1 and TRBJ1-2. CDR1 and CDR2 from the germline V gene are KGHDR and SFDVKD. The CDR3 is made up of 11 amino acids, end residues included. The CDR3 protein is CATSEAGQGCA.